A single sample is the source of the 3 T cell receptor gamma chains below, sequenced in a study of gamma-delta chains in newborns, infants, children. TCRdb reran clone calling via CATT on the reads. The top ten clones hold around a third of a sample with about 580 gamma-chain clones, around 41% of them seen once. Sequenced sample: blood. These receptors came from a child who was a newborn, infant or young child, either healthy, febrile or measles-vaccinated (not recorded which).

Notes on this clone: A much larger clonotype is one base distant, so this may be a read error. Other DNA sequences of this sample code for an identical CDR3. The chain employs TRGV9 and TRGJP. The J gene, missing from TCRdb, was assigned here through DNA to germline matching. Germline CDR1 and CDR2: GITISATS and ISYDGTV (reference sequence). V lost 0 bases to trimming and J lost 5 bases; unmatched junction nucleotides: 4. There are 17 residues in the CDR3. The CDR3 DNA is TGTGCCTTGTGGGAGGTGCAGAAAGAGTTGGGCAAAAAAATCAAGGTATTT. This sequence encodes CALWEVQKELGKKIKVF.

This clone has a handful of counts. The chain employs TRGV9 and TRGJP. The J gene is absent in TCRdb and was assigned here via DNA matching to germline. The CDR3 is 15 residues long. After removal of 6 bases from V and 7 bases from J, the junction contained 6 bases not matched to a gene. Germline assignment: CDR1 GITISATS and CDR2 ISYDGTV (reference sequence). CDR3 protein: CALWRQELGKKIKVF. Here the CDR3 DNA reads TGTGCCTTGTGGCGACAGGAGTTGGGCAAAAAAATCAAGGTATTT.

To note about this clone: It may be a read error: a sequence one base away is much more abundant. DNA for the CDR3: TGTGCCTTGTGGGAGGTGCATCGAAAGTTGGGCAAAAAAATCAAGGTATTT. It codes for CALWEVHRKLGKKIKVF. The rearrangement links TRGV9 to TRGJP. The J gene, absent from TCRdb, was called here by matching the DNA to germline. Losses at the gene ends were 0 bases for V and 8 bases for J; bases not matched to a gene: 7. Germline V CDR1 and CDR2: GITISATS, ISYDGTV (reference sequence). The CDR3 sequence is 17 residues long.